Described below is a single T cell receptor (beta chain) sequence and its context. One end of the junction is discordant with germline, which a read error may explain. The source of the sample is a study of blood T cell repertoires in COVID-19. Looking at the study overall: COVID-19 samples collected from the United States, Italy and Spain covered acute and convalescent phases. In each case, the material was cDNA or gDNA derived from T cells, B-cell-depleted T cells, or PBMCs.

Per the original methods: Reference gene primer amplification gave estimated nucleated cell counts. Sequencing was performed with immunoSEQ multiplex PCR; in TCRdb, only in-frame clones are kept and a portion is missing. For V, J and clone size, that table is used; D and trimming come from the DNA. The sample includes around 40,000 clones, about 89% of them seen just once. This CDR3 has 16 amino acids. Germline loops: CDR1 LNHNV, CDR2 YYDKDF (reference sequence). Input material: peripheral blood. The TCR comes from a man in his fifties with active COVID-19. The chain uses TRBV15 and TRBJ2-6; D may correspond to TRBD1 or TRBD2 (6 bases each). CDR3 nucleotide sequence: TGTGCCACCAGCGGAGAGGGGGGATTTGGGGCCAACGTCCTGACTTTC. This sequence encodes CATSGEGGFGANVLTF.